This T cell receptor beta chain is from a study of blood T cell repertoires in COVID-19. Germline V gene lookup returns CDR1 MNHNS and CDR2 SASEGT. The trim removed 4 bases at V and 2 bases at J, leaving 16 bases unmatched. The CDR3 extends over 19 amino acids. TCRdb keeps only in-frame clones here, not all; method: immunoSEQ multiplex PCR. The sample records over 200,000 clones, roughly 84% being singletons. The TCR comes from a man aged 45 to 65 with active or convalescent COVID-19. The V call is TRBV6-1, the J call TRBJ1-2; TRBD1 matches at 10 bases. Material for sequencing was peripheral blood. The DNA for the CDR3 is TGTGCCAGCAGTGCCCTGACAGGGGGCGTTCCCCGATGGAACTATGGCTACACCTTC. Its protein product is CASSALTGGVPRWNYGYTF.